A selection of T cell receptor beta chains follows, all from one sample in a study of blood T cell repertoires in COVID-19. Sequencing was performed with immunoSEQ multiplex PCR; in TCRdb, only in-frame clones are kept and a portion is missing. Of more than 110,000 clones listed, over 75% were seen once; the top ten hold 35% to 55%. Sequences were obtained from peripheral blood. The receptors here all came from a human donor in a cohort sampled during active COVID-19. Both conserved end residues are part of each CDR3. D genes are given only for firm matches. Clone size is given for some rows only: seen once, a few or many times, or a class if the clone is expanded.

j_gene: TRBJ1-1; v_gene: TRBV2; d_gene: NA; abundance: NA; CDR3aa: CASRRQQTNTEAFF; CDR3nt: TGTGCCAGCAGACGACAGCAAACGAACACTGAAGCTTTCTTT
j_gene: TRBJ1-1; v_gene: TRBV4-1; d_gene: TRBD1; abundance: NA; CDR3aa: CASSRGQGPATEAFF; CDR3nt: TGCGCCAGCAGCCGGGGACAGGGCCCTGCCACTGAAGCTTTCTTT
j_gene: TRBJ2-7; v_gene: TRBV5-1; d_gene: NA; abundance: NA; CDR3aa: CASSLTIFSYEQYF; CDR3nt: TGCGCCAGCAGCTTGACAATTTTCTCCTACGAGCAGTACTTC
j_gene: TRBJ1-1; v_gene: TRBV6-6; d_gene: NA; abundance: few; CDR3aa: CASRTGSEAFF; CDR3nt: TGTGCCAGTCGCACAGGGAGCGAAGCTTTCTTT
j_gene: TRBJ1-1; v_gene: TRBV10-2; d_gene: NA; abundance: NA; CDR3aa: CASSEPGTEAFF; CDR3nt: TGCGCCAGCAGTGAGCCGGGGACTGAAGCTTTCTTT
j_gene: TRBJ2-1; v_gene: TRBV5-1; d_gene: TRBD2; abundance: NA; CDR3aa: CASSPPLAGDNEQFF; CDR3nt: TGCGCCAGCTCTCCTCCACTAGCGGGGGACAATGAGCAGTTCTTC
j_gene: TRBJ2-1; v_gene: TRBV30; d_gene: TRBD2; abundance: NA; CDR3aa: CAWSVRLAGGNEQFF; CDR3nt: TGTGCCTGGAGTGTACGACTAGCGGGAGGTAATGAGCAGTTCTTC
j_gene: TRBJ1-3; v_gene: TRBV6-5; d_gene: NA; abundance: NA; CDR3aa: CASRETANGNTIYF; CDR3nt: TGTGCCAGCAGGGAGACAGCGAATGGAAACACCATATATTTT
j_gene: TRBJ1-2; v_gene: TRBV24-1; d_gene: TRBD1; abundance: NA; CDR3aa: CATSDLGQEDGYTF; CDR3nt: TGTGCCACCAGTGATTTAGGACAGGAAGACGGCTACACCTTC
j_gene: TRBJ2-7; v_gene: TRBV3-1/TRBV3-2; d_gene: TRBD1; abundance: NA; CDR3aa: CASSSGQDPSYEQYF; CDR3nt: TGTGCCAGCAGCTCCGGACAGGACCCCTCCTACGAGCAGTACTTC
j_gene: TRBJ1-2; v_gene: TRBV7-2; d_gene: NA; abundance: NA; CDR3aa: CASSLDVQYGYTF; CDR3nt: TGTGCCAGCAGCTTAGATGTCCAGTATGGCTACACCTTC
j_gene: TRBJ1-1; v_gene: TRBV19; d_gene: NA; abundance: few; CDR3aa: CASSIRRENTEAFF; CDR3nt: TGTGCCAGTAGTATTCGGCGGGAGAACACTGAAGCTTTCTTT
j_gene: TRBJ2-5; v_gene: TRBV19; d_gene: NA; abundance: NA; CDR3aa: CASSIGRQETQYF; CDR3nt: TGTGCCAGTAGTATTGGCAGGCAAGAGACCCAGTACTTC
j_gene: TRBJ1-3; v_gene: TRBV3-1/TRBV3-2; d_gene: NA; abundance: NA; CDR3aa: CASSQAFGTRDPVGNTIYF; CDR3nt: TGTGCCAGCAGCCAAGCCTTCGGGACACGAGACCCGGTGGGAAACACCATATATTTT
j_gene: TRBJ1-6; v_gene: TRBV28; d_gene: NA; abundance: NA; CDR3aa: CASETGGVSPLHF; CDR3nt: TGTGCCAGCGAAACAGGCGGGGTATCACCCCTCCACTTT
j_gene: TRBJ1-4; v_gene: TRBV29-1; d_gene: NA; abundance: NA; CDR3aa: CSALFSQGGRKLFF; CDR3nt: TGCAGCGCCCTATTTTCCCAGGGAGGTAGAAAACTGTTTTTT
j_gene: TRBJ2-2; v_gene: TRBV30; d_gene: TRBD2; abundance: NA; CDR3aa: CAWRLAGAFTGELFF; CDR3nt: TGTGCCTGGAGGTTAGCGGGAGCGTTCACCGGGGAGCTGTTTTTT
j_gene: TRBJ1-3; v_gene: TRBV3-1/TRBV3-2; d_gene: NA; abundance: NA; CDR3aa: CASRSSRTGNTIYF; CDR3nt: TGTGCCAGCAGATCCTCCAGGACAGGAAACACCATATATTTT
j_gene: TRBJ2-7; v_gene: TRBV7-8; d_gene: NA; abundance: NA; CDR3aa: CASSFLDAYEQYF; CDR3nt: TGTGCCAGCAGCTTCCTAGATGCCTACGAGCAGTACTTC
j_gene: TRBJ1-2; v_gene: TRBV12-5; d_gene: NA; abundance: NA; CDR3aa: CASGLRQGLNYGYTF; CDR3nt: TGTGCTAGTGGTTTGAGGCAGGGGCTGAACTATGGCTACACCTTC
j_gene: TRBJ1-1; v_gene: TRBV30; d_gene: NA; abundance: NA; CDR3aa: CAWSVSRGGAFF; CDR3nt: TGTGCCTGGAGTGTATCTCGGGGTGGCGCTTTCTTT
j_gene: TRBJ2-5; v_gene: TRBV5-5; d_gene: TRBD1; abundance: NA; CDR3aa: CASSLVGQGKETQYF; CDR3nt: TGTGCCAGCAGCTTGGTGGGACAGGGTAAAGAGACCCAGTACTTC
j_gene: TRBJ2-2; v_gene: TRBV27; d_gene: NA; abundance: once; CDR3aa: CASSPSTRHTGELFF; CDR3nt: TGTGCCAGCAGTCCCTCGACTAGGCACACCGGGGAGCTGTTTTTT
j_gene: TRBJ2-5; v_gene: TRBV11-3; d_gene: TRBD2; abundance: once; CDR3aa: CASSPRLAGTQETQYF; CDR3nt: TGTGCCAGCAGCCCGCGACTAGCGGGGACCCAAGAGACCCAGTACTTC
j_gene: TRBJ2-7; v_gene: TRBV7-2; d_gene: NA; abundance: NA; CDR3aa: CASRGQSSYEQYF; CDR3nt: TGTGCCAGCAGGGGGCAAAGCTCCTACGAGCAGTACTTC
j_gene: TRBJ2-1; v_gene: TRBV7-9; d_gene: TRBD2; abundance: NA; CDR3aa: CASSTTSGRIDNEQFF; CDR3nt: TGTGCCAGCAGCACTACCAGCGGGAGGATAGACAATGAGCAGTTCTTC
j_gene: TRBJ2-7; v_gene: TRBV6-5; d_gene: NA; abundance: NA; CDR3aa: CASRRDTTYEQYF; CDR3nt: TGTGCCAGCAGAAGGGACACTACCTACGAGCAGTACTTC
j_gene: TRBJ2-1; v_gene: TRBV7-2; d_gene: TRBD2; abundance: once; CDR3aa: CASSSPGTSFNEQFF; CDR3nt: TGTGCCAGCAGCTCTCCCGGGACTAGCTTCAATGAGCAGTTCTTC
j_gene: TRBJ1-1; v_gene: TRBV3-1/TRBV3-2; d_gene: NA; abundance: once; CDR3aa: CASSPKPGIEAFF; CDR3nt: TGTGCCAGCAGCCCCAAACCGGGGATTGAAGCTTTCTTT
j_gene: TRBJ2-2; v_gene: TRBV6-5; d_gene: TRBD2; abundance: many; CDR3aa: CASSYISGRGTGELFF; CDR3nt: TGTGCCAGCAGTTACATCAGCGGGAGAGGGACCGGGGAGCTGTTTTTT
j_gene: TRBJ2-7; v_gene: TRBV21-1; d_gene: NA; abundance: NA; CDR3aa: CASSVPGGSGGLSLEYF; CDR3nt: TGTGCCAGCAGCGTACCGGGGGGAAGCGGGGGGTTAAGTTTGGAGTACTTC
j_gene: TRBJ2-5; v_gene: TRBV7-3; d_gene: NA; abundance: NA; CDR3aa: CASSRGTRETQYF; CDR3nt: TGTGCCAGCAGCCGCGGGACTCGAGAGACCCAGTACTTC
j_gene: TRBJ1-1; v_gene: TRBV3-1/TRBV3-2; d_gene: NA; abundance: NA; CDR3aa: CASSWAANTEAFF; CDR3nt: TGTGCCAGCAGTTGGGCAGCGAACACTGAAGCTTTCTTT
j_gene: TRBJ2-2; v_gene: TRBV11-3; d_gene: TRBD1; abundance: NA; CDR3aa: CASSFLPDRDFGELFF; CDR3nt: TGTGCCAGCAGCTTTCTCCCGGACAGGGATTTCGGGGAGCTGTTTTTT
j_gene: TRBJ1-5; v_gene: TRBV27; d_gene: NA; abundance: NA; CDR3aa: CASSPSGLQPQHF; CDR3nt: TGTGCCAGCAGTCCCTCCGGGTTACAGCCCCAGCATTTT
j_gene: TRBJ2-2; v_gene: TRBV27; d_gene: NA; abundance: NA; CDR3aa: CASRAGGYTGELFF; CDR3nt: TGTGCCAGCCGTGCAGGGGGGTACACCGGGGAGCTGTTTTTT
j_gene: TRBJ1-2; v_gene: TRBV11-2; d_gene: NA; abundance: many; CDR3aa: CASSLDFVSNYGYTF; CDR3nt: TGTGCCAGCAGCTTAGATTTCGTATCTAACTATGGCTACACCTTC
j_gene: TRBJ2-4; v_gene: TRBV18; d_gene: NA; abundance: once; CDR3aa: CASSLSSLAKNIQYF; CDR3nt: TGTGCCAGCTCACTGTCTTCCCTAGCCAAAAACATTCAGTACTTC
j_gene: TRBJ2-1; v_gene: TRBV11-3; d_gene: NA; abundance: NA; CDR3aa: CASSYRNEQFF; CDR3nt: TGTGCCAGCAGCTATAGAAATGAGCAGTTCTTC
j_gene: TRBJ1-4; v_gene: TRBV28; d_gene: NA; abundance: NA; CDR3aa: CASSFSQFNEKLFF; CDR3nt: TGTGCCAGCAGTTTTAGCCAGTTTAATGAAAAACTGTTTTTT
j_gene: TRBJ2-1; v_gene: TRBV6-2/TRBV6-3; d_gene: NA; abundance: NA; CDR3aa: CASSTLSAEYNEQFF; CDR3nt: TGTGCCAGCAGTACCCTGAGCGCGGAGTACAATGAGCAGTTCTTC
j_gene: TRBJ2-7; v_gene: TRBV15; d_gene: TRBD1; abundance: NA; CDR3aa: CATSPPGGQGLNEQYF; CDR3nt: TGTGCCACCAGCCCCCCCGGGGGACAGGGCCTAAACGAGCAGTACTTC
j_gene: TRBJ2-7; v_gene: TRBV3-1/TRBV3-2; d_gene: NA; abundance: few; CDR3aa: CASSQVGRGPYEQYF; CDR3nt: TGTGCCAGCAGCCAGGTGGGCAGGGGACCCTACGAGCAGTACTTC
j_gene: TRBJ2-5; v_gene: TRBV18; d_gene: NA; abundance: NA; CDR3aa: CASSPRGRSAIQETQYF; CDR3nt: TGTGCCAGCTCACCACGAGGGCGCTCAGCCATCCAAGAGACCCAGTACTTC
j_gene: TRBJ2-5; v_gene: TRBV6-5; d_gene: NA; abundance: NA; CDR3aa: CASSYLDRETQYF; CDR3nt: TGTGCCAGCAGTTACCTAGACAGGGAGACCCAGTACTTC
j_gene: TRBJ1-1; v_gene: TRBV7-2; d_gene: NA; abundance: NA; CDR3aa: CASSLSFGGTEAFF; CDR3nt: TGTGCCAGCAGCCTATCCTTCGGGGGCACTGAAGCTTTCTTT
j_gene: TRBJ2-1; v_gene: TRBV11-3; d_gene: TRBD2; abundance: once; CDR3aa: CASSLVSGGVYNEQFF; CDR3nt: TGTGCCAGCAGCTTAGTCTCGGGAGGGGTATACAATGAGCAGTTCTTC
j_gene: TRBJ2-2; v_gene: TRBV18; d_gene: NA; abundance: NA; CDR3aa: CASSPGADGTGELFF; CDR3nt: TGTGCCAGCTCACCAGGGGCCGATGGCACCGGGGAGCTGTTTTTT
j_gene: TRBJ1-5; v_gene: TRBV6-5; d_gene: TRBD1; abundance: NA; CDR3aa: CASSRDRGNQPQHF; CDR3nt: TGTGCCAGCAGTAGGGACAGGGGCAATCAGCCCCAGCATTTT
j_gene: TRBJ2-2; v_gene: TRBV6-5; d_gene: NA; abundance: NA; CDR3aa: CASSSGMLTSGELFF; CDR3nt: TGTGCCAGCAGTTCAGGCATGCTTACATCCGGGGAGCTGTTTTTT
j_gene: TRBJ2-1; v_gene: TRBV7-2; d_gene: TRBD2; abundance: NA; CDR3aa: CASSLARLAGYYNEQFF; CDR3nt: TGTGCCAGCAGCCTAGCCCGACTAGCGGGATATTACAATGAGCAGTTCTTC
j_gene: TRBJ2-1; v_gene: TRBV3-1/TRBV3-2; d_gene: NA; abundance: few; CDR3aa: CASSQEVRQGGNEQFF; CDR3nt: TGTGCCAGCAGCCAAGAGGTGAGGCAGGGAGGCAATGAGCAGTTCTTC
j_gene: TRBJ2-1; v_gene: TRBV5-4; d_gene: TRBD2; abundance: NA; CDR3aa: CASSLISGVEQFF; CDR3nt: TGTGCCAGCAGCTTGATTAGCGGGGTTGAGCAGTTCTTC